These 28 T cell receptor beta chains share one sample of origin, sequenced in a study of identical twins (dated by TCRdb to the mid-2010s). Library preparation employed 5' RACE. The instrument was an Illumina HiSeq 2000. TCRdb itself trimmed the public reads at Q25 with fastp, ran MiXCR and retained productive beta chains. Every CDR3 protein is listed once, alongside the most common genes and DNA of its rows. Here the sample has 450,000 or so distinct CDR3 sequences; 20% to 30% occur a single time. The ten biggest clones cover 2.9% of the sample. This sample also appeared in a second study, on T cells expressing NK-cell markers.

Sequences were obtained from CD4+ T cells sorted from blood. These receptors were obtained from a woman between 18 and 29 years old in good health.

The chain recombines TRBV9 with TRBJ2-5, with D perhaps TRBD1 or TRBD2 (7 bases each). The CDR3 consists of 15 residues. CDR1 SGDLS and CDR2 YYNGEE come from the germline V gene. V was cut by 6 bases and J by 5 bases, with 20 bases left in between. CDR3 residues: CASTTRGGGQETQYF. The CDR3 DNA sequence: TGTGCCAGCACCACCCGGGGAGGGGGCCAGGAGACCCAGTACTTC. Full variable domain (missing parts from reference TRBV9 and TRBJ2-5): DSGVTQTPKHLITATGQRVTLRCSPRSGDLSVYWYQQSLDQGLQFLIQYYNGEERAKGNILERFSAQQFPDLHSELNLSSLELGDSALYFCASTTRGGGQETQYFGPGTRLLVL.

The chain carries TRBV7-8 and TRBJ1-4; the match to TRBD1 covers 8 bases. Germline CDR1 SGHVS, CDR2 FQNEAQ. The CDR3 spans 15 residues. V lost 5 bases, J lost 1 base, and 3 bases stayed unmatched. The CDR3, as DNA: TGTGCCAGCAGCATTGACAGGGGAACTAATGAAAAACTGTTTTTT. It codes for CASSIDRGTNEKLFF.

In nucleotides, the CDR3 is TGTGCCAGCAAGAAAACCCATGGGACAGGGGCCGTCTCTGGGGCCAACGTCCTGACTTTC. This encodes CASKKTHGTGAVSGANVLTF. The chain recombines TRBV2 with TRBJ2-6; 10 bases fit TRBD1. The junction had 15 bases not matched to a gene; V was cut back by 7 bases and J by 0 bases. This CDR3 region has 20 residues. Germline values: CDR1 SNHLY, CDR2 FYNNEI. The full variable domain, in which reference TRBV2 and TRBJ2-6 provide the parts outside the CDR3, is EPEVTQTPSHQVTQMGQEVILRCVPISNHLYFYWYRQILGQKVEFLVSFYNNEISEKSEIFDDQFSVERPDGSNFTLKIRSTKLEDSAMYFCASKKTHGTGAVSGANVLTFGAGSRLTVL.

The V call is TRBV20-1, the J call TRBJ1-2; D gene uncertain. The V gene's germline CDR1 is DFQATT and CDR2 SNEGSKA (reference sequence). The CDR3 contains 14 residues. V was clipped by 0 bases and J by 3 bases, with 11 bases between them. The CDR3 DNA sequence: TGCAGTGCTAGAGATCCAAGAGACCACTATGGCTACACCTTC. It codes for CSARDPRDHYGYTF.

This clonotype was detected a few times. The chain combines TRBV4-3 with TRBJ2-3, with D hard to call. CDR1 and CDR2 from the germline V gene are LGHNA and YSLEER. The CDR3 length is 16 residues. The V end lost 0 bases, the J end lost 4 bases, and 14 bases lay between the germline ends. The chain's CDR3 is CASSQEFLGFADTQYF. In DNA, the CDR3 is TGCGCCAGCAGCCAAGAGTTCCTGGGTTTTGCAGATACGCAGTATTTT.

The chain joins TRBV6-1 to TRBJ2-3; D is unresolved. CDR3 length: 14 residues. Germline values: CDR1 MNHNS, CDR2 SASEGT. Trimming took off 2 bases at V and 2 bases at J, with 8 bases between the two ends. The CDR3 DNA reads as TGTGCCAGCAGTGAAAGGGTACCCACAGATACGCAGTATTTT. It translates to CASSERVPTDTQYF.

This chain links TRBV7-9 with TRBJ2-5; no definite D call. Germline lookup yields CDR1 SEHNR and CDR2 FQNEAQ (reference sequence). This CDR3 spans 15 amino acids. V was shortened by 5 bases and J by 2 bases, with 15 bases between the two germline ends. This chain's CDR3 is CASSIRAFEQETQYF. In nucleotides, the CDR3 is TGTGCCAGCAGCATACGGGCCTTCGAACAAGAGACCCAGTACTTC.

This clonotype has a count of ten or more. This chain connects TRBV2 to TRBJ1-2; D remains ambiguous. The germline V gene has CDR1 SNHLY and CDR2 FYNNEI. V dropped 7 bases and J dropped 3 bases, with 9 bases sitting between them. This CDR3 spans 12 amino acids. CDR3 sequence (DNA): TGTGCCAGCACCAGAGAAGACTATGGCTACACCTTC. The encoded protein is CASTREDYGYTF.

This clonotype came up a few times. The chain uses TRBV5-1 and TRBJ2-2; 8 positions agree with TRBD2. The germline gives CDR1 SGHRS, CDR2 YFSETQ. The CDR3 loop spans 18 amino acids. V gave up 4 bases and J gave up 9 bases; unmatched junction bases: 20. The CDR3 DNA follows: TGCGCCAGCAGCACCACGGCCGGGCTAGCGGGCCGAAGCAGGGAGCTGTTTTTT. Amino acids: CASSTTAGLAGRSRELFF.

This clonotype was detected many times. The chain carries TRBV14 and TRBJ2-1; D is ambiguous. V was cut by 1 base and J by 9 bases, with 7 bases left in between. This CDR3 is 12 amino acids long. Per germline, CDR1 SGHDN and CDR2 FVKESK. The CDR3, as DNA: TGTGCCAGCAGCCAAGCGTTGCTTGAGCAGTTCTTC. This encodes CASSQALLEQFF. Combining the CDR3 with reference TRBV14 and TRBJ2-1 gives the whole variable domain EAGVTQFPSHSVIEKGQTVTLRCDPISGHDNLYWYRRVMGKEIKFLLHFVKESKQDESGMPNNRFLAERTGGTYSTLKVQPAELEDSGVYFCASSQALLEQFFGPGTRLTVL.

V usage is TRBV15 and J usage is TRBJ1-4; no definite D call. The CDR3 covers 15 residues. Trimming removed 1 base at V and 4 bases at J, with 10 bases between. CDR1 LNHNV and CDR2 YYDKDF come from the germline V gene (reference sequence). The CDR3 DNA follows: TGTGCCACCAGCAGAGTCGGGCGGTTTAATGAAAAACTGTTTTTT. Amino acids: CATSRVGRFNEKLFF.

This clonotype came up a few times. The rearrangement uses TRBV12-3 or TRBV12-4 and TRBJ2-7; D not certain. V was cut by 3 bases and J by 4 bases, with 10 bases left in between. The CDR3 totals 13 residues. Here the CDR3 reads CASSLNPAYEQYF. Here the CDR3 DNA reads TGTGCCAGCAGTTTGAATCCGGCATACGAGCAGTACTTC.

The chain has TRBV10-3 and TRBJ2-5; 14 bases align to TRBD2. The V gene end was trimmed by 10 bases and the J gene end by 2 bases; junction bases not matched to a gene: 9. Germline values: CDR1 ENHRY, CDR2 SYGVKD. The CDR3 is made up of 16 amino acids. The CDR3 sequence is CATQPGLAGAQETQYF. As DNA, the CDR3 is TGTGCCACACAGCCGGGACTAGCGGGGGCTCAAGAGACCCAGTACTTC.

The V call is TRBV3-1, the J call TRBJ1-3, with no clear D. Deletions cut 3 bases from V and 4 bases from J, with 10 bases between. The CDR3 has 14 residues. Per germline, CDR1 LGHDT and CDR2 YNNKEL (reference sequence). CDR3 in DNA: TGTGCCAGCAGCCATCGGGGTGGCGGAAACACCATATATTTT. This encodes CASSHRGGGNTIYF.

This clonotype was found a few times. The J gene is TRBJ2-5, the V gene TRBV7-2, with TRBD2 as a possible D gene (5 bases). Germline V gives CDR1 SGHTA, CDR2 FQGNSA. Between the trimmed V and J ends, which lost 4 bases and 2 bases, there was a span of 23 bases. The CDR3 is 18 residues long. The CDR3 coding sequence is TGTGCCAGCAGCTCAGCACCCCTCGACCGGAGGCAACAAGAGACCCAGTACTTC. As protein: CASSSAPLDRRQQETQYF. Based on the CDR3 plus reference TRBV7-2 and TRBJ2-5, the full variable domain is GAGVSQSPSNKVTEKGKDVELRCDPISGHTALYWYRQSLGQGLEFLIYFQGNSAPDKSGLPSDRFSAERTGGSVSTLTIQRTQQEDSAVYLCASSSAPLDRRQQETQYFGPGTRLLVL.

V usage is TRBV6-5 and J usage is TRBJ1-4; 7 nucleotides agree with TRBD1. This CDR3 region has 15 residues. Trimming removed 0 bases from V and 7 bases from J; junction bases left unmatched: 5. CDR1 MNHEY and CDR2 SVGAGI come from the germline V gene. The chain's CDR3 is CASSYSGTASEKLFF. CDR3 sequence (DNA): TGTGCCAGCAGTTACTCGGGGACAGCGAGTGAAAAACTGTTTTTT.

CDR3 sequence (DNA): TGTGCCAGCAGCTTTTGGACAGGGTCGGCCACCGGGGAGCTGTTTTTT. This encodes CASSFWTGSATGELFF. The chain carries TRBV14 and TRBJ2-2; 8 bases are shared with TRBD1. Unmatched junction bases numbered 9, after V lost 5 bases and J lost 4 bases. Germline V gene data show CDR1 as SGHDN and CDR2 as FVKESK. CDR3 length equals 16 residues.

The chain joins TRBV29-1 to TRBJ1-4; D ambiguous. CDR1 is SQVTM, CDR2 ANQGSEA, per germline. V lost 4 bases, J lost 5 bases, and 8 bases lay in between. CDR3 length equals 12 residues. CDR3 sequence (DNA): TGCAGCGTTGGCCGGTCAAATGAAAAACTGTTTTTT. This sequence encodes CSVGRSNEKLFF.

This clonotype was picked up a small number of times. This chain uses TRBV12-3 or TRBV12-4 with TRBJ2-5; D perhaps matches TRBD1 (5 bases). This CDR3 has 14 amino acids. The V and J ends lost 1 base and 4 bases respectively, with 10 bases between them. The CDR3: CASSLGAGPETQYF. CDR3 DNA: TGTGCCAGCAGTTTAGGGGCAGGGCCAGAGACCCAGTACTTC.

This clonotype was detected a few times. The CDR3 here is CASRTQGANGELFF. DNA for the CDR3: TGTGCCAGCAGAACACAGGGGGCTAACGGGGAGCTGTTTTTT. The chain carries TRBV12-3 or TRBV12-4 and TRBJ2-2, with 9 bases matching TRBD1. Trimming removed 6 bases from V and 7 bases from J; junction bases left unmatched: 6. The CDR3 spans 14 residues.

This chain uses TRBV12-3 or TRBV12-4 with TRBJ2-1, with 11 bases aligning to TRBD2. This CDR3 contains 17 residues. V lost 5 bases, J lost 3 bases, and 9 bases stayed unmatched. This chain's CDR3 is CASSRPLTSGGYNEQFF. The DNA for the CDR3 is TGTGCCAGCAGTCGCCCCTTAACTAGCGGGGGCTACAATGAGCAGTTCTTC.

The gene calls are TRBV28 and TRBJ2-7; the D is unclear. Germline CDR1 reads MDHEN; CDR2 reads SYDVKM. With 6 bases removed from V and 0 bases from J, the gap between germline ends came to 12 bases. The length of the CDR3 is 14 residues. CDR3 DNA: TGTGCCAGCAGGGTTAAGATCCACTCCTACGAGCAGTACTTC. It specifies CASRVKIHSYEQYF.

This clonotype was seen only a few times. The V gene is TRBV7-9, the J gene TRBJ1-5, with D possibly TRBD1 on 5 matching bases. V was cut by 6 bases and J by 7 bases, with 13 bases left in between. CDR1 and CDR2 (germline): SEHNR, FQNEAQ (reference sequence). The CDR3 runs to 13 residues. CDR3 sequence reads: CASSRQNGQPQHF. The CDR3 bases are TGTGCCAGCAGTCGACAGAATGGCCAGCCCCAGCATTTT.

A few counts support this clonotype. The V and J genes are TRBV7-3 and TRBJ2-1, with 13 bases identical to TRBD2. J was trimmed by 4 bases and V by 4 bases; bases with no gene match: 4. The CDR3 contains 16 residues. Germline V lookup: CDR1 SGHTA, CDR2 FQGTGA. CDR3 sequence (DNA): TGTGCCAGCAGCTCACTAGCGGGGGGGGATTACAATGAGCAGTTCTTC. The encoded protein is CASSSLAGGDYNEQFF.

The chain combines TRBV25-1 with TRBJ2-5; a weak D match, TRBD1 (5 bases). Per germline, CDR1 MGHDK and CDR2 SYGVNS. V dropped 6 bases and J dropped 2 bases, with 13 bases sitting between them. There are 14 residues in the CDR3. The DNA for the CDR3 is TGTGCCAGCAGCCAAAGGGGAATTCAAGAGACCCAGTACTTC. Translation: CASSQRGIQETQYF.

The rearrangement joins TRBV6-6 to TRBJ2-7; D remains ambiguous. There are 13 residues in the CDR3. V was clipped by 8 bases and J by 1 base, with 12 bases between them. Germline V gives CDR1 MNHNY, CDR2 SVGAGI (reference sequence). Here the CDR3 reads CASRNRVSYEQYF. The CDR3 bases are TGTGCCAGCCGAAATAGAGTTTCCTACGAGCAGTACTTC.

This clonotype was observed a few times. The gene calls are TRBV18 and TRBJ2-7; D unresolved. The length of the CDR3 is 13 residues. CDR1 is KGHSH and CDR2 is LQKENI in the germline V gene. V was trimmed by 6 bases and J by 3 bases, leaving 12 bases between them. Here the CDR3 reads CASSSQQNYEQYF. DNA of the CDR3: TGTGCCAGCTCCTCACAGCAGAACTACGAGCAGTACTTC. Full variable domain (remainder filled in from reference TRBV18 and TRBJ2-7): NAGVMQNPRHLVRRRGQEARLRCSPMKGHSHVYWYRQLPEEGLKFMVYLQKENIIDESGMPKERFSAEFPKEGPSILRIQQVVRGDSAAYFCASSSQQNYEQYFGPGTRLTVT.

For the CDR3, the DNA is TGTGCCAGCAGTCCCTCAACAGGGGCCGAGCAGTACTTC. Its protein is CASSPSTGAEQYF. The genes are TRBV27 and TRBJ2-7, with 7 bases lining up with TRBD1. J lost 6 bases, V lost 5 bases, and 7 bases had no gene match. Germline-derived CDR1 and CDR2 are MNHEY and SMNVEV (reference sequence). This CDR3 is built from 13 residues.